One sample yielded the 25 T cell receptor beta chains listed below, sequenced in a study of blood T cell repertoires in COVID-19 (dated by TCRdb to 2018 to 2021). The library came from the immunoSEQ multiplex PCR assay. This immuneACCESS table, as held by TCRdb, lists in-frame sequences with V and J called but not all clones. Of the missing ones, under half trace to an unresolved V gene in checked studies; the others have no known cause. Present in this sample are some 150,000 clones, roughly 82% of which were seen just once. The ten largest account for roughly 4.8% of the sample. The sequenced sample was peripheral blood. These receptors were obtained from a human donor in a cohort sampled during active COVID-19.

CDR3 region: CASSQFGGVTEAFF. The CDR3 DNA sequence: TGTGCCAGCAGTCAATTTGGGGGGGTGACTGAAGCTTTCTTT. This sequence joins TRBV6-5 and TRBJ1-1; D is perhaps TRBD1 (5 bases). The CDR3 loop spans 14 amino acids. Trimming stripped 5 bases from V and 5 bases from J, with 15 bases between. Germline CDR1 and CDR2: MNHEY and SVGAGI.

A single count supports this clone. The chain combines TRBV10-3 with TRBJ1-6, with D perhaps TRBD1 (5 bases). Per germline, CDR1 ENHRY and CDR2 SYGVKD. The CDR3 spans 15 residues. V lost 2 bases to trimming and J lost 7 bases, with 12 bases between them. The CDR3 is CAISELFQGNSPLHF. DNA for the CDR3: TGTGCCATCAGTGAGCTTTTTCAGGGAAATTCACCCCTCCACTTT.

The gene calls are TRBV27 and TRBJ2-2; 9 bases align to TRBD1. Germline V gives CDR1 MNHEY, CDR2 SMNVEV (reference sequence). The CDR3 spans 16 residues. V dropped 3 bases and J dropped 4; count of bases not matched to a gene: 6. In DNA, the CDR3 is TGTGCCAGCAGTTTTTTGGGGACAGGGTCCACCGGGGAGCTGTTTTTT. Protein: CASSFLGTGSTGELFF.

This clone turned up a few times. The J gene is TRBJ2-7, the V gene TRBV3-1 (or the pseudogene TRBV3-2); TRBD1 matches at 7 bases. Germline V lookup: CDR1 LGHDT, CDR2 YNNKEL (reference sequence). The CDR3 has 12 residues. V shed 6 bases and J 6 bases; nucleotides not matched to a gene: 5. The CDR3 protein is CASSPGTAEQYF. The CDR3 DNA is TGTGCCAGCAGTCCCGGGACAGCCGAGCAGTACTTC.

The J gene is TRBJ2-5, the V gene TRBV6-4; TRBD2 matches at 8 bases. CDR3 length: 13 residues. Germline CDR1 MRHNA, CDR2 SNTAGT. Unmatched junction bases numbered 4, after V lost 3 bases and J lost 7 bases. CDR3: CASSEQAGGTQYF. CDR3 sequence (DNA): TGTGCCAGCAGTGAGCAGGCGGGGGGGACCCAGTACTTC.

The V call is TRBV6-1, the J call TRBJ1-5, with 7 bases fitting TRBD1. The CDR3 is 17 amino acids. Germline V gene data show CDR1 as MNHNS and CDR2 as SASEGT. Losses at the gene ends were 3 bases for V and 4 bases for J; bases not matched to a gene: 12. For the CDR3, the DNA is TGTGCCAGCAGTGACGGATATAGGGCAGGGGGAAATCAGCCCCAGCATTTT. Its translation is CASSDGYRAGGNQPQHF.

The table lists this clone with a count of one. This chain links TRBV5-1 with TRBJ1-1, with 9 positions matching TRBD1. The CDR3 consists of 14 residues. V lost 4 bases, J lost 4 bases, and 5 bases stayed unmatched. Germline V CDR1 and CDR2: SGHRS, YFSETQ. CDR3 nucleotides: TGCGCCAGCAGCAAGGGACAGGGCGGCACTGAAGCTTTCTTT. It translates to CASSKGQGGTEAFF.

J is TRBJ2-3 and V is TRBV28, with TRBD1 matching 9 bases. J gave up 5 bases and V 8 bases, and 8 bases lay outside the gene matches. Germline CDR1 and CDR2: MDHEN and SYDVKM. There are 14 residues in the CDR3. The DNA of the CDR3 is TGTGCCAGCTTAAGGGACAGGGCGGTAGATACGCAGTATTTT. Protein sequence: CASLRDRAVDTQYF. The full variable domain, rest sourced from reference TRBV28 and TRBJ2-3, is DVKVTQSSRYLVKRTGEKVFLECVQDMDHENMFWYRQDPGLGLRLIYFSYDVKMKEKGDIPEGYSVSREKKERFSLILESASTNQTSMYLCASLRDRAVDTQYFGPGTRLTVL.

The chain couples TRBV7-2 to TRBJ2-3; D perhaps matches TRBD1 (6 bases). The CDR3 covers 13 residues. Germline V CDR1 and CDR2: SGHTA, FQGNSA. The ends were cut back, 8 bases at V and 8 bases at J, with 17 bases in the middle. Here the CDR3 reads CASDDRIVGTQYF. The CDR3 DNA sequence: TGTGCCAGCGACGACAGGATAGTGGGTACGCAGTATTTT.

This rearrangement joins TRBV3-1 (or the pseudogene TRBV3-2) to TRBJ1-6; 9 bases agree with TRBD1. Germline CDR1 LGHDT, CDR2 YNNKEL (reference sequence). After removal of 5 bases from V and 5 bases from J, the junction contained 13 bases not matched to a gene. CDR3 size: 18 residues. The CDR3 protein is CASSSEIFGTGHNSPLHF. The CDR3 DNA sequence: TGTGCCAGCAGCTCAGAGATCTTCGGGACAGGGCATAATTCACCCCTCCACTTT.

V gene TRBV15 combines with J gene TRBJ1-2, with D unclear. Between the trimmed V and J ends, which lost 5 bases and 0 bases, there was a span of 22 bases. This CDR3 comprises 18 residues. Germline CDR1 and CDR2: LNHNV and YYDKDF (reference sequence). CDR3 sequence reads: CATSHRNTAIFPNYGYTF. The CDR3, as DNA: TGTGCCACCAGCCACCGAAATACAGCAATATTCCCTAACTATGGCTACACCTTC.

The chain is built from TRBV9 and TRBJ2-3; maybe TRBD2 (6 bases). This CDR3 contains 13 residues. V was cut by 3 bases and J by 1 base, with 6 bases left in between. CDR1 is SGDLS, CDR2 YYNGEE, per germline. CDR3 protein: CASSGRGTDTQYF. The CDR3 DNA is TGTGCCAGCAGCGGGAGGGGCACAGATACGCAGTATTTT.

The chain employs TRBV6-1 and TRBJ2-1; D is perhaps TRBD1 (5 bases). Germline V CDR1 and CDR2: MNHNS, SASEGT. With 3 bases removed from V and 12 bases from J, the gap between germline ends came to 21 bases. This CDR3 is built from 15 residues. CDR3 region: CASSDQGTSQEWQFF. CDR3 DNA: TGTGCCAGCAGTGACCAGGGCACCTCCCAGGAGTGGCAGTTCTTC.

This chain joins TRBV23-1 and TRBJ2-1, with TRBD1 matching over 11 bases. TRBV23-1 is sorted into the ORF group, with uncertain function. The J segment lost 5 bases and the V segment lost 4 bases, leaving 1 base of the junction unmatched. The CDR3 contains 14 residues. This CDR3 reads CASSPGQGDNEQFF. In nucleotides, the CDR3 is TGCGCCAGCAGTCCGGGACAGGGGGACAATGAGCAGTTCTTC.

V is TRBV5-1 and J is TRBJ2-7, with D possibly being TRBD1 (6 bases). Germline CDR1 is SGHRS and CDR2 is YFSETQ. The CDR3 length is 17 residues. Trimming left V 2 bases short and J 2 bases short, with 20 bases between. Written as DNA, the CDR3 is TGCGCCAGCAGCTTAGTTATTAAGGACAGAAAGCCCTACGAGCAGTACGTC. This translates into CASSLVIKDRKPYEQYV.

This sequence joins TRBV6-6 and TRBJ1-1; D is perhaps TRBD1 (5 bases). Germline CDR1 reads MNHNY; CDR2 reads SVGAGI (reference sequence). The CDR3 totals 15 residues. CDR3 in amino acids: CAGGARGSGNTEAFF. DNA for the CDR3: TGTGCGGGAGGGGCGAGAGGATCTGGGAACACTGAAGCTTTCTTT.

This chain connects TRBV28 to TRBJ1-2, with no clear D. V lost 3 bases and J 4 bases, leaving 6 bases between the germline ends. CDR3 size: 12 residues. CDR1 is MDHEN, CDR2 SYDVKM, per germline. The CDR3 DNA reads TGTGCCAGCAGTTTCGGGTCCTATGGCTACACCTTC. This translates into CASSFGSYGYTF.

V gene TRBV5-4 combines with J gene TRBJ1-1; 8 nucleotides match TRBD1. Per the germline V gene, CDR1 is SGHNT and CDR2 is YYREEE (reference sequence). Trimming cost V 4 bases and J 13 bases; bases outside gene matches: 12. The CDR3 runs 13 residues. The CDR3 region is CASSPGTGTYGFF. The CDR3 DNA reads TGTGCCAGCAGCCCTGGGACAGGTACTTATGGTTTCTTT.

This chain uses TRBV3-1 (or the pseudogene TRBV3-2) with TRBJ2-3; TRBD2 is a possible D gene (6 bases). The germline V gene has CDR1 LGHDT and CDR2 YNNKEL (reference sequence). CDR3 length: 14 amino acids. The V gene lost 2 bases and the J gene lost 4 bases, with 10 bases spanning the gap. CDR3: CASSQFGGADTQYF. In DNA form, the CDR3 reads TGTGCCAGCAGCCAATTCGGGGGAGCAGATACGCAGTATTTT.

The rearrangement uses TRBV3-1 (or the pseudogene TRBV3-2) and TRBJ2-3, with 9 bases matching TRBD1. V dropped 0 bases and J dropped 3; count of bases not matched to a gene: 1. The CDR3 runs to 15 residues. Germline CDR1 and CDR2: LGHDT and YNNKEL (reference sequence). CDR3 residues: CASSQEGQGTDTQYF. CDR3 DNA: TGTGCCAGCAGCCAAGAGGGACAGGGTACAGATACGCAGTATTTT.

The chain is built from TRBV3-1 (or the pseudogene TRBV3-2) and TRBJ2-3; possibly TRBD1 for D (7 bases). Trimming left V 4 bases short and J 12 bases short, with 14 bases between. The CDR3 covers 12 residues. Germline V gene data show CDR1 as LGHDT and CDR2 as YNNKEL (reference sequence). Here the CDR3 reads CASSPTGDSQYF. The CDR3 DNA sequence: TGTGCCAGCAGCCCAACAGGGGACTCTCAGTATTTT.

The V and J genes are TRBV30 and TRBJ1-5; weak D call: TRBD1 (6 bases). The germline V and J ends were trimmed by 2 bases and 5 bases, with 10 bases remaining between them. The CDR3 spans 13 residues. Germline V gene data show CDR1 as GTSNPN and CDR2 as SVGIG (reference sequence). The CDR3 coding sequence is TGTGCCTGGAGTTCAGGGGTCCATCAGCCCCAGCATTTT. Residues: CAWSSGVHQPQHF.

The chain joins TRBV27 to TRBJ1-6; possibly TRBD1 for D (6 bases). Trimming took 6 bases from V and 8 from J, leaving 14 bases between them. Per the germline V gene, CDR1 is MNHEY and CDR2 is SMNVEV (reference sequence). This CDR3 spans 14 amino acids. Written as DNA, the CDR3 is TGTGCCAGCAGCCAGATAGGGGGGGATTCACCCCTCCACTTT. Its protein is CASSQIGGDSPLHF.

A word on this clone: The sample contains more than one DNA sequence encoding this CDR3. J is TRBJ2-1 and V is TRBV10-3; TRBD2 agrees at 8 bases. J lost 5 bases, V lost 4 bases, and 1 base had no gene match. The CDR3 is 13 amino acids. The germline gives CDR1 ENHRY, CDR2 SYGVKD. CDR3 residues: CAISVRGDNEQFF. In nucleotides, the CDR3 is TGTGCCATCAGTGTGCGGGGGGACAATGAGCAGTTCTTC.

This chain links TRBV27 with TRBJ2-1; no clear D. V was pared by 4 bases and J by 4 bases, with 8 bases between. The CDR3 loop spans 13 amino acids. CDR1 is MNHEY and CDR2 is SMNVEV in the germline V gene (reference sequence). This CDR3 is CASSSTVYNEQFF. Here the CDR3 DNA reads TGTGCCAGCAGTTCTACAGTTTACAATGAGCAGTTCTTC.